What follows are 25 T cell receptor beta chains derived from one specimen sequenced in a study of identical twins listed by TCRdb under 2016. Libraries were built with 5' RACE. TCRdb shows the sequencer as Illumina HiSeq 2000. Through fastp at Q25 and MiXCR, TCRdb rebuilt clones from the public reads, retaining in-frame beta chains. All rows with the same CDR3 protein become a single entry with the most common DNA and genes. The sample yields hundreds of thousands of distinct CDR3 sequences; approximately 7.9% were counted once. The ten largest clonotypes hold around 5.4% of the sample. In addition, the sample was reused for a study of yellow fever vaccine responses in identical twins.

Sequencing was performed on CD8+ T cells sorted from blood. Receptors were obtained from a woman between 18 and 29 years old in good health.

The V call is TRBV6-1, the J call TRBJ2-7; TRBD1 agrees at 8 bases. CDR1 and CDR2 (germline): MNHNS, SASEGT. The CDR3 runs to 16 residues. V was pared by 10 bases and J by 5 bases, with 19 bases of the junction left unmatched. CDR3 protein: CATDSDNPGQDHEQYV. CDR3 sequence (DNA): TGTGCCACCGACTCCGATAATCCGGGACAGGACCACGAGCAGTACGTC.

This clonotype was observed many times. The chain combines TRBV7-7 with TRBJ2-2; unclear D gene. CDR3 length: 13 residues. In germline, CDR1 is SSHAT, CDR2 FNYEAQ (reference sequence). V dropped 3 bases and J dropped 3 bases, with 5 bases sitting between them. The CDR3 bases are TGTGCCAGCAGCTTTTCCGACACCGGGGAGCTGTTTTTT. Translation gives CASSFSDTGELFF.

This clonotype was counted at least ten times. This rearrangement joins TRBV29-1 to TRBJ1-4, with D tentatively TRBD1 (6 bases). V gave up 5 bases and J gave up 8 bases, with 9 bases separating them. This CDR3 is built from 11 residues. CDR1 is SQVTM and CDR2 is ANQGSEA in the germline V gene. CDR3 protein: CSVSGEEKLFF. CDR3 nucleotides: TGCAGCGTTTCAGGGGAAGAAAAACTGTTTTTT.

This clonotype showed up just a few times. The chain carries TRBV28 and TRBJ2-1; 9 nucleotides align to TRBD1. The germline V gene has CDR1 MDHEN and CDR2 SYDVKM. With 3 bases clipped from V and 5 bases from J, the junction kept 5 bases outside the gene matches. The CDR3 loop spans 15 amino acids. CDR3 region: CASSFYRGRDNEQFF. CDR3 coding DNA: TGTGCCAGCAGTTTCTACAGGGGGCGGGACAATGAGCAGTTCTTC.

This clonotype was counted between two and nine times. This chain uses TRBV2 with TRBJ2-7; D may be TRBD2 (7 bases). V gave up 8 bases and J gave up 3 bases, with 14 bases separating them. CDR3 size: 13 residues. Looked up from germline, CDR1 is SNHLY and CDR2 is FYNNEI. DNA of the CDR3: TGTGCCAGCCGGAGCGGGACATACTACGAGCAGTACGTC. This encodes CASRSGTYYEQYV.

This clonotype was detected only a few times. The rearrangement joins TRBV20-1 to TRBJ1-1; TRBD1 matches at 9 bases. CDR1 and CDR2 from the germline V gene are DFQATT and SNEGSKA (reference sequence). With V trimmed by 0 bases and J by 1 base, 9 bases remained unmatched. This CDR3 region has 17 residues. The CDR3 sequence is CSARDRDRVVGNTEAFF. As DNA, the CDR3 is TGCAGTGCTAGAGACCGGGACAGGGTTGTAGGGAACACTGAAGCTTTCTTT.

The chain combines TRBV6-5 with TRBJ2-7; TRBD1 agrees at 10 bases. The V and J ends lost 4 bases and 6 bases, in that order; junction bases with no gene match: 6. The CDR3 is 14 amino acids. Germline assignment: CDR1 MNHEY and CDR2 SVGAGI. The CDR3 sequence: CASSLGTGVREQYF. Written as DNA, the CDR3 is TGTGCCAGCAGTTTGGGGACAGGGGTACGCGAGCAGTACTTC.

This clonotype was detected many times. The rearrangement joins TRBV7-9 to TRBJ1-2; D is uncertain. Trimming removed 5 bases at V and 2 bases at J, with 9 bases between. CDR1 and CDR2 (germline): SEHNR, FQNEAQ (reference sequence). This CDR3 is 13 amino acids long. The CDR3 DNA sequence: TGTGCCAGCAGCCTAGGCGTCAACTATGGCTACACCTTC. This codes for CASSLGVNYGYTF.

A few counts support this clonotype. V and J are TRBV9 and TRBJ2-1; D unclear. The germline V and J ends were trimmed by 0 bases and 5 bases, with 3 bases remaining between them. The germline gives CDR1 SGDLS, CDR2 YYNGEE. This CDR3 has 12 amino acids. The CDR3 protein is CASSVGDNEQFF. The DNA for the CDR3 is TGTGCCAGCAGCGTAGGGGACAATGAGCAGTTCTTC.

This clonotype has a handful of counts. V and J are TRBV6-5 and TRBJ2-5; D is unresolved. V dropped 0 bases and J dropped 1 base, with 9 bases sitting between them. This CDR3 is built from 15 residues. Germline CDR1 reads MNHEY; CDR2 reads SVGAGI. The CDR3 spells CASSYSMGIQETQYF. CDR3 coding DNA: TGTGCCAGCAGTTACTCGATGGGGATCCAAGAGACCCAGTACTTC.

For this clonotype: A much larger clonotype is one base distant, so this may be a read error. The chain uses TRBV11-2 and TRBJ2-7; the D gene is possibly TRBD2 (7 bases). The CDR3 totals 17 residues. Germline assignment: CDR1 SGHAT and CDR2 FQNNGV. CDR3 protein: CASSLGRGTKGDYGQYF. CDR3 coding DNA: TGTGCCAGCAGCTTAGGGAGGGGCACGAAGGGGGACTACGGGCAGTACTTC.

This clonotype was seen repeatedly, ten times or more. This chain joins TRBV5-6 and TRBJ2-5, with 8 bases aligning to TRBD1. CDR1 is SGHDT and CDR2 is YYEEEE in the germline V gene. Trimming removed 1 base from V and 2 bases from J; junction bases left unmatched: 7. The length of the CDR3 is 16 residues. CDR3 bases: TGTGCCAGCAGCTTGATATTCGACAGGGGACAAGAGACCCAGTACTTC. It encodes CASSLIFDRGQETQYF.

J is TRBJ2-2 and V is TRBV7-3, with 7 bases that match TRBD1. After removal of 1 base from V and 5 bases from J, the junction contained 1 base not matched to a gene. The CDR3 is 14 residues long. Germline V gene lookup returns CDR1 SGHTA and CDR2 FQGTGA. The CDR3 DNA is TGTGCCAGCAGCTTAAAACAGGGGACCGGGGAGCTGTTTTTT. This translates into CASSLKQGTGELFF.

The sample holds many counts of this clonotype. Here the CDR3 reads CASSQGRSSGRVNYEQYF. CDR3 sequence (DNA): TGTGCCAGCAGCCAAGGGAGGTCTAGCGGGAGGGTAAACTACGAGCAGTACTTC. The chain uses TRBV3-1 and TRBJ2-7; TRBD2 matches 12 bases. The J segment lost 3 bases and the V segment lost 1 base, leaving 10 bases of the junction unmatched. The CDR3 runs 18 residues. CDR1 LGHDT and CDR2 YNNKEL come from the germline V gene (reference sequence).

This chain uses TRBV20-1 with TRBJ2-3, with 12 nucleotides matching TRBD2. The trim removed 0 bases at V and 4 bases at J, leaving 2 bases unmatched. CDR3 length equals 15 residues. In germline, CDR1 is DFQATT, CDR2 SNEGSKA (reference sequence). CDR3 DNA: TGCAGTGCTAGAGACTGGACTAGCGGGGCAGATACGCAGTATTTT. This translates into CSARDWTSGADTQYF.

Many counts were recorded for this clonotype. The chain recombines TRBV24-1 with TRBJ2-1, with a weak D call TRBD2 (6 bases). V lost 5 bases and J 8 bases, leaving 15 bases between the germline ends. From germline, CDR1 is KGHDR and CDR2 SFDVKD. The CDR3 sequence is 14 residues long. Written as DNA, the CDR3 is TGTGCCACCAGTGCGGAGGGGCATAGGGATGAGCAGTTCTTC. Its protein product is CATSAEGHRDEQFF.

The table lists this clonotype with many counts. The chain employs TRBV5-6 and TRBJ2-7; 12 bases agree with TRBD1. Germline CDR1 and CDR2: SGHDT and YYEEEE. The CDR3 has 14 residues. The ends lost 4 bases at V and 6 bases at J; junction bases unmatched: 5. CDR3: CASSPGTGGFEQYF. For the CDR3, the DNA is TGTGCCAGCAGCCCAGGGACAGGGGGCTTCGAGCAGTACTTC.

This clonotype was counted at least ten times. The chain couples TRBV4-1 to TRBJ2-1; 7 nucleotides line up with TRBD2. The CDR3 contains 16 residues. V lost 1 base and J lost 4; bases outside the gene matches: 7. In germline, CDR1 is MGHRA, CDR2 YSYEKL. DNA for the CDR3: TGCGCCAGCAGCCAAGGGGCCCCTAGCGGTTACAATGAGCAGTTCTTC. Protein sequence: CASSQGAPSGYNEQFF.

The chain carries TRBV15 and TRBJ2-6, with unresolved D. Trimming shortened V by 8 bases and J by 0 bases, and 14 bases separated the two germline ends. The CDR3 runs 16 residues. Germline V gene data show CDR1 as LNHNV and CDR2 as YYDKDF (reference sequence). Here the CDR3 DNA reads TGTGCCACCTCGGACGGTTTGAGCTCTGGGGCCAACGTCCTGACTTTC. It specifies CATSDGLSSGANVLTF. Combining the CDR3 with reference TRBV15 and TRBJ2-6 gives the whole variable domain DAMVIQNPRYQVTQFGKPVTLSCSQTLNHNVMYWYQQKSSQAPKLLFHYYDKDFNNEADTPDNFQSRRPNTSFCFLDIRSPGLGDTAMYLCATSDGLSSGANVLTFGAGSRLTVL.

The chain employs TRBV28 and TRBJ2-3; the D gene is possibly TRBD1 (7 bases). The CDR3 is 18 amino acids. The ends were cut back, 8 bases at V and 0 bases at J, with 24 bases in the middle. Looked up from germline, CDR1 is MDHEN and CDR2 is SYDVKM. The CDR3 is CASCSGQGGRKSTDTQYF. CDR3 sequence (DNA): TGTGCCAGCTGCTCTGGCCAGGGGGGCAGGAAAAGCACAGATACGCAGTATTTT.

This clonotype was observed a few times. The chain recombines TRBV4-1 with TRBJ2-3; 10 bases fit TRBD2. The V gene end was trimmed by 1 base and the J gene end by 3 bases; junction bases not matched to a gene: 4. CDR3 size: 16 residues. Germline V gene data show CDR1 as MGHRA and CDR2 as YSYEKL. The CDR3 nucleotides read TGCGCCAGCAGCCAAGTTATAGCGGGGGGAACAGATACGCAGTATTTT. It is translated as CASSQVIAGGTDTQYF.

This clonotype was counted many times. This chain uses TRBV11-2 with TRBJ2-1, with TRBD2 identical over 8 bases. V was pared by 1 base and J by 3 bases, with 5 bases of the junction left unmatched. Germline assignment: CDR1 SGHAT and CDR2 FQNNGV. This CDR3 has 16 residues. The CDR3: CASSLGRGANYNEQFF. DNA of the CDR3: TGTGCCAGCAGCTTAGGGCGGGGGGCCAACTACAATGAGCAGTTCTTC.

At least ten counts were recorded for this clonotype. The chain is built from TRBV29-1 and TRBJ1-1; 7 nucleotides line up with TRBD1. Losses at the gene ends were 4 bases for V and 11 bases for J; bases not matched to a gene: 7. Germline assignment: CDR1 SQVTM and CDR2 ANQGSEA. CDR3 length: 11 residues. Here the CDR3 reads CSVGRGTAAFF. The CDR3 nucleotides read TGCAGCGTTGGTAGGGGGACAGCCGCTTTCTTT.

The chain combines TRBV9 with TRBJ1-1; possible D gene TRBD1, 5 bases. Looked up from germline, CDR1 is SGDLS and CDR2 is YYNGEE. The CDR3 extends over 12 amino acids. Trimming left V 0 bases short and J 8 bases short, with 8 bases between. Here the CDR3 reads CASSVGGEEAFF. The CDR3 coding sequence is TGTGCCAGCAGCGTAGGGGGCGAAGAAGCTTTCTTT.

The J gene is TRBJ2-5, the V gene TRBV7-9; D is unresolved. The CDR3 has 14 residues. Germline assignment: CDR1 SEHNR and CDR2 FQNEAQ (reference sequence). Trimming cost V 2 bases and J 7 bases, with 14 bases left between them. The DNA of the CDR3 is TGTGCCAGCAGCTTATCGTGGGTAGAAGGGACCCAGTACTTC. Encoded protein: CASSLSWVEGTQYF. The variable domain in full, completed from reference TRBV7-9 and TRBJ2-5, reads DTGVSQNPRHKITKRGQNVTFRCDPISEHNRLYWYRQTLGQGPEFLTYFQNEAQLEKSRLLSDRFSAERPKGSFSTLEIQRTEQGDSAMYLCASSLSWVEGTQYFGPGTRLLVL.